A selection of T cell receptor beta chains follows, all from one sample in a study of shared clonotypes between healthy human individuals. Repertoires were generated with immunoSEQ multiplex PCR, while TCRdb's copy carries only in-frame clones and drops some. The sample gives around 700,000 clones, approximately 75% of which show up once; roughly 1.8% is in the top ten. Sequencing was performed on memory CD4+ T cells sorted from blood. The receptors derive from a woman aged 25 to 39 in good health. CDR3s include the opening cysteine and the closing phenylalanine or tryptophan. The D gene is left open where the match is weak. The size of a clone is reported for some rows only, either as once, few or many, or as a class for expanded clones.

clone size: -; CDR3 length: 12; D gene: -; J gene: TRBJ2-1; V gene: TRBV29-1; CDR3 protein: CSVDGLNLGQFF; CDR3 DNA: TGCAGCGTCGACGGTCTCAATCTTGGGCAGTTCTTC
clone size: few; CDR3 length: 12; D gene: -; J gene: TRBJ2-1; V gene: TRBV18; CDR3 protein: CASSPPAEEQFF; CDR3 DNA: TGTGCCAGCTCACCACCGGCCGAGGAGCAGTTCTTC
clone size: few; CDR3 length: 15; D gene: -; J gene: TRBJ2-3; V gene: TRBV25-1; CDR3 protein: CASSDLYLGTDTQYF; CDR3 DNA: TGTGCCAGCAGCGACTTATATTTGGGCACAGATACGCAGTATTTT
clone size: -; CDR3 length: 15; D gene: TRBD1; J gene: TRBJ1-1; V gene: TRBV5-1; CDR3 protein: CASSSGTGGASEAFF; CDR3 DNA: TGCGCCAGCAGTTCCGGGACAGGGGGCGCGTCTGAAGCTTTCTTT
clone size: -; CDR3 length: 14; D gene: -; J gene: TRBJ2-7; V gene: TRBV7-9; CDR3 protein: CASSPLGAGGGQYF; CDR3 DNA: TGTGCCAGCAGCCCCCTCGGGGCCGGCGGTGGGCAGTACTTC
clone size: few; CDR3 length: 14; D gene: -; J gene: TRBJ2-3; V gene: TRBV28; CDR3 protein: CATNGDSPTDTQYF; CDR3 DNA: TGTGCCACCAATGGAGACAGCCCCACAGATACGCAGTATTTT
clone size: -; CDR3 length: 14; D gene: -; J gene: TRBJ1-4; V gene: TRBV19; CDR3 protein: CASSSNRLYEKLFF; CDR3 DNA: TGTGCCAGTAGTTCAAACAGGTTGTATGAAAAACTGTTTTTT
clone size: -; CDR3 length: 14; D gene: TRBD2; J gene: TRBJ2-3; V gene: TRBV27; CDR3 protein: CASRTSGKLDTQYF; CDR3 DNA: TGTGCCTCACGGACTAGCGGGAAACTAGATACGCAGTATTTT
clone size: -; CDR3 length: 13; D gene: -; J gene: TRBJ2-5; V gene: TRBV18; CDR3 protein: CASSRLKQETQYF; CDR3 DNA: TGTGCCAGCTCACGTCTGAAGCAGGAGACCCAGTACTTC
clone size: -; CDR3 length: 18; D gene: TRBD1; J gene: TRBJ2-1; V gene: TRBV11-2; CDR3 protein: CASSIAGTGWLVGNEQFF; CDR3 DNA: TGTGCCAGCAGCATAGCCGGGACAGGGTGGCTTGTTGGCAATGAGCAGTTCTTC
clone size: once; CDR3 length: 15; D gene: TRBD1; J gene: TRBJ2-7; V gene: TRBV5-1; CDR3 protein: CASSQAGTEYYEQYF; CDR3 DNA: TGCGCCAGCAGCCAAGCCGGGACAGAGTACTACGAGCAGTACTTC
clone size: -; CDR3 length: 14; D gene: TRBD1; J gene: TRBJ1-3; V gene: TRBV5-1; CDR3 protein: CASTIGTEGNTIYF; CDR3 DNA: TGCGCCAGCACCATAGGGACAGAGGGAAACACCATATATTTT
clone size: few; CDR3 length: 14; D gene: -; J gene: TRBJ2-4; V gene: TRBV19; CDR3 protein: CASSMSRGHNIQYF; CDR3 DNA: TGTGCCAGTAGTATGAGCAGAGGTCATAACATTCAGTACTTC
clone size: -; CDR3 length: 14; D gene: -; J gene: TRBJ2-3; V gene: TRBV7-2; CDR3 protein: CASSLTRSTDTQYF; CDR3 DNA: TGTGCCAGCAGCTTAACGCGATCCACAGATACGCAGTATTTT
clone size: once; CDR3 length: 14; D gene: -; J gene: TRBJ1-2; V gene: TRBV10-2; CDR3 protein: CASSESTDRYGYTF; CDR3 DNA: TGCGCCAGCAGTGAGTCCACGGACCGCTATGGCTACACCTTC
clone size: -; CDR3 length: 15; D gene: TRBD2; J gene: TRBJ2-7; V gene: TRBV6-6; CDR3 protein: CASSTPSGRTYEQYF; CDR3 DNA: TGTGCCAGCAGTACTCCTAGCGGGAGGACCTACGAGCAGTACTTC
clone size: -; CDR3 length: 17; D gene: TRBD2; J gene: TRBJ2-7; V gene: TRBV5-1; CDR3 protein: CASSLDGRPGGRNEQYF; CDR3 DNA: TGCGCCAGCAGCTTGGACGGACGCCCGGGAGGGAGGAACGAGCAGTACTTC
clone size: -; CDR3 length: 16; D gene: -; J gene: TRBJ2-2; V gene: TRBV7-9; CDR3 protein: CASSTSGRGYTGELFF; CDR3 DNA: TGTGCCAGCAGCACAAGTGGGAGGGGGTACACCGGGGAGCTGTTTTTT
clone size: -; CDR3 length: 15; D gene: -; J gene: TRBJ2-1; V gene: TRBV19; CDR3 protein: CASKVGFSSYNEQFF; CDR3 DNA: TGTGCCAGTAAAGTCGGTTTCAGCTCCTACAATGAGCAGTTCTTC
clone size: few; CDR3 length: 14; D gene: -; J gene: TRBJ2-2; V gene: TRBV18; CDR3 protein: CASSRRVNTGELFF; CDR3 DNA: TGTGCCAGCTCCCGGAGAGTGAACACCGGGGAGCTGTTTTTT
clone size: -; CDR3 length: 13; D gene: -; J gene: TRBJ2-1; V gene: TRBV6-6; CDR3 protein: CASSYSNGDEQFF; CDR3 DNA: TGTGCCAGCAGTTACTCAAACGGGGATGAGCAGTTCTTC
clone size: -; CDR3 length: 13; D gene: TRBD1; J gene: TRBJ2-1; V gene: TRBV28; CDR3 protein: CASSSLDRGLGFF; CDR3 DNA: TGTGCCAGCAGTTCTCTGGACAGGGGGCTTGGGTTCTTC
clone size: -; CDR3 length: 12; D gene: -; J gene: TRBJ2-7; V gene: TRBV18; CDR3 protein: CASSPAGREQYF; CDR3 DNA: TGTGCCAGCTCCCCGGCAGGGCGCGAGCAGTACTTC
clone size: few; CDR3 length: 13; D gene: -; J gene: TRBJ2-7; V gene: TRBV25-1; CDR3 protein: CASRSWRSYEQYF; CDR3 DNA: TGTGCCAGCAGAAGCTGGAGGAGCTACGAGCAGTACTTC
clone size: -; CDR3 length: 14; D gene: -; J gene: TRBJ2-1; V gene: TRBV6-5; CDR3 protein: CASKHDSSYNEQFF; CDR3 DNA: TGTGCCAGCAAACACGACTCCTCCTACAATGAGCAGTTCTTC
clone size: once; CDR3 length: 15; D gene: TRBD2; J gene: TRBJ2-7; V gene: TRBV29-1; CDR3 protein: CSVGGPSGRSGEQYF; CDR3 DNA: TGCAGCGTGGGAGGTCCTAGCGGGAGAAGTGGCGAGCAGTACTTC
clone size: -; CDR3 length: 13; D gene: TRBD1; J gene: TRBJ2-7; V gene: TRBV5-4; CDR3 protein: CASSPGQGSEQYF; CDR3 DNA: TGTGCCAGCAGCCCGGGACAGGGGAGCGAGCAGTACTTC
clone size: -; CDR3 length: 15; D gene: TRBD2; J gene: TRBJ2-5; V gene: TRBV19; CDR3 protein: CASSLSSGTLQTQYF; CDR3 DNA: TGTGCCAGTAGTTTATCTAGCGGAACTCTACAGACCCAGTACTTC
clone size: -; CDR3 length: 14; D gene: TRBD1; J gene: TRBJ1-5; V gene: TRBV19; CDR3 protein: CASSTGQGGQPQHF; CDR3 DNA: TGTGCCAGTAGTACCGGACAGGGCGGTCAGCCCCAGCATTTT
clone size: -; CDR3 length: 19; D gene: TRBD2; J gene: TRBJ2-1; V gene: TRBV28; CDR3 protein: CASSWTGRSSGRAYNEQFF; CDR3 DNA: TGTGCCAGCAGCTGGACAGGGCGTTCTAGCGGGAGGGCCTACAATGAGCAGTTCTTC
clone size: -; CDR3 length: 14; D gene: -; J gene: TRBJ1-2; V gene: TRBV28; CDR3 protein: CASSFYTGNYGYTF; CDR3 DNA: TGTGCCAGCAGTTTTTACACGGGAAACTATGGCTACACCTTC
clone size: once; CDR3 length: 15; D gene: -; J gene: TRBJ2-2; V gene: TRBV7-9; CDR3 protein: CASSLWLANTGELFF; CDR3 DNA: TGTGCCAGCAGCTTATGGCTCGCGAACACCGGGGAGCTGTTTTTT